This T cell receptor beta chain was captured in a study of regulatory T cells in long-lasting Graves disease. Study-level points and caveats: The analysis examined peripheral blood only and excluded thyroid tissue. New patients shared approximately 970 public clonotypes, and persistent patients shared more, with around 2,600. Favored usage of TRBV28, TRBJ1-2 and TRBJ2-5 was recorded in persistent disease.

This clonotype was picked up many times. The antigen is not known. Time point given: persistent/refractory GD, antithyroid drugs over 5 years with positive TRAb. PBMC RNA served as the TCR library source. In each case, Graves' disease was diagnosed per American Thyroid Association guidelines. Relying on iRepertoire HTBI primers and Arm-PCR of CDR3 regions, the team built TCR beta libraries. TCRdb re-analysed the multiplex PCR reads in MiXCR, keeping a single row per CDR3 protein. Of about 290,000 distinct CDR3 sequences listed, around 21% are singletons. CDR1 is LNHNV and CDR2 is YYDKDF in the germline V gene (reference sequence). The CDR3 contains 14 residues. The V gene lost 0 bases and the J gene lost 7 bases, with 12 bases spanning the gap.

The V gene is TRBV15, the J gene TRBJ1-2, with D tentatively TRBD1 (5 bases). This sequence was found in a female donor with Graves disease. Sequencing was performed on peripheral blood mononuclear cells (PBMCs), taken when the disease was refractory, from a patient treated with antithyroid drugs. DNA of the CDR3: TGTGCCACCAGCAGAGAGAGGGGCAGGGCTGGCTACACCTTC. Its translation is CATSRERGRAGYTF.